Detailed here is one T cell receptor beta chain. The data are from a study of blood T cells in healthy people across ages. At the level of the study: Template switching captured about one barcoded beta molecule per two T cells.

The CDR3 spans 14 residues. J lost 5 bases, V lost 4 bases, and 8 bases had no gene match. Germline V gene lookup returns CDR1 SGHRS and CDR2 YFSETQ. A second PCR, run for roughly 7 to 11 cycles, used a sample-barcoded 5' primer plus a J-beta primer mix. TCRdb ran MiXCR on the 5' RACE reads and lists one entry per CDR3 protein. The sample carries around 580,000 distinct CDR3 sequences, roughly 43% recorded once. The receptor was derived from a man older than 75 in good health. The chain carries TRBV5-1 and TRBJ2-7; 8 nucleotides agree with TRBD1. The sample consisted of blood. This CDR3 reads CASSPGQGDNEQYF. The CDR3 coding sequence is TGCGCCAGCAGCCCTGGACAGGGAGACAACGAGCAGTACTTC.